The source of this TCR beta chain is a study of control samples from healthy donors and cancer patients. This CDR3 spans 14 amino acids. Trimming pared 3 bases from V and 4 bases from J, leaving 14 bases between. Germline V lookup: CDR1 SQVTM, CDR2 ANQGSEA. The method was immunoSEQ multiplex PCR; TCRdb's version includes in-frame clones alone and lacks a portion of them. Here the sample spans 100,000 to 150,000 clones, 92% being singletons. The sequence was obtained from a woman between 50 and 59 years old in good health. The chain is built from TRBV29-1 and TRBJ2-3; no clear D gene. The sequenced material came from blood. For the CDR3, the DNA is TGCAGCGTTGATCTAGGCTTATCCCCAGATACGCAGTATTTT. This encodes CSVDLGLSPDTQYF.